Listed below are T cell receptor beta chains from one sample, sequenced in a study of cytomegalovirus exposure and HLA in healthy donors. Clones were read by immunoSEQ multiplex PCR, and TCRdb kept only the in-frame ones, dropping some. Of around 120,000 clones in the sample, 75% to 85% were seen once. Sequenced: PBMCs. These receptors all come from a man aged 18 to 35 in good health and CMV-seronegative. Both conserved end residues are part of each CDR3.

J gene | V gene | CDR3 protein
TRBJ1-4 | TRBV2 | CASRYLNEKLFF
TRBJ2-3 | TRBV10-3 | CAISDRRRDVTDTQYF
TRBJ2-1 | TRBV14 | CASSLKGLAGGGDEQFF
TRBJ2-5 | TRBV27 | CASGKTVALGETQYF
TRBJ2-5 | TRBV11-2 | CASSPGQGEETQYF
TRBJ2-1 | TRBV5-1 | CASSLGDIYNEQFF
TRBJ1-5 | TRBV30 | CAWSVQRTGNQPQHF
TRBJ1-1 | TRBV6-5 | CASRLLANTEAFF
TRBJ1-6 | TRBV19 | CASSIYRGGDSPLHF
TRBJ1-5 | TRBV29-1 | CSGGEEAGQPQHF
TRBJ1-1 | TRBV7-2 | CASSPEGRGTEAFF
TRBJ1-2 | TRBV28 | CASTASFAGNYGYTF
TRBJ1-5 | TRBV5-6 | CASSLIGGADQPQHF
TRBJ2-7 | TRBV29-1 | CSVGPEQKEQYF
TRBJ2-1 | TRBV29-1 | CSVVGTGYNEQFF
TRBJ1-1 | TRBV28 | CASSSHSSMNTEAFF
TRBJ2-1 | TRBV7-8 | CASSQGTSGSFSLWSEQFF